This is a list of T cell receptor beta chains from one sample in a study of blood T cell repertoires in COVID-19. Some clones are missing from TCRdb's copy, which holds only in-frame ones; the method was immunoSEQ multiplex PCR. The data hold fewer than 300,000 clones, with 70% to 90% observed a single time. Input material: peripheral blood. All receptors derive from a woman aged 25 to 39 with acute or convalescent COVID-19. The CDR3 runs from the conserved cysteine through the conserved F or W. Fields, in order: CDR3 DNA, CDR3 protein, J gene, V gene, clone size, D gene. A D gene is named only where the DNA matches it firmly. Clone sizes are given selectively: once, few, many, or a class where the clone is expanded.

DNA: TGCGCCAGCAGTGAGTCTGAGCGGGGGCCTCGCGCGGTTACGGATACGCAGTATTTT
CDR3: CASSESERGPRAVTDTQYF
J: TRBJ2-3
V: TRBV10-1
size: once
D: TRBD2

DNA: TGTGCCTCTTGGAGGGGGCTTAATGGCTACACCTTC
CDR3: CASWRGLNGYTF
J: TRBJ1-2
V: TRBV30
size: NA
D: TRBD1

DNA: TGTGCCACCAGCAGAGAGACGGGAGGGATCACAGATACGCAGTATTTT
CDR3: CATSRETGGITDTQYF
J: TRBJ2-3
V: TRBV15
size: once
D: TRBD2

DNA: TGTGCCAGTAGTCCCAAATACAATGAGCAGTTCTTC
CDR3: CASSPKYNEQFF
J: TRBJ2-1
V: TRBV19
size: NA
D: NA

DNA: TGTGCCAGCAGTTTATCGGGAGGAAACACCATATATTTT
CDR3: CASSLSGGNTIYF
J: TRBJ1-3
V: TRBV12-3/TRBV12-4
size: once
D: NA

DNA: TGTGCCATCAGTGACGAGGGCAGGAACTCTGGAAACACCATATATTTT
CDR3: CAISDEGRNSGNTIYF
J: TRBJ1-3
V: TRBV10-3
size: NA
D: NA

DNA: TGTGCCAGCAGTTATTTGGACAGATCCTATGGCTACACCTTC
CDR3: CASSYLDRSYGYTF
J: TRBJ1-2
V: TRBV6-5
size: NA
D: NA

DNA: TGCAGCGTGGAGGACAGGGCGGGCACAGATACGCAGTATTTT
CDR3: CSVEDRAGTDTQYF
J: TRBJ2-3
V: TRBV29-1
size: NA
D: TRBD1

DNA: TGTGCCAGCAGCCAAGAAGTAAGAGTTCTAGCGGGTGACTACGAGCAGTACTTC
CDR3: CASSQEVRVLAGDYEQYF
J: TRBJ2-7
V: TRBV3-1/TRBV3-2
size: once
D: TRBD2

DNA: TGTGCCAGCAGCTTAGGGGGGGGAGGAGGGACAGATACGCAGTATTTT
CDR3: CASSLGGGGGTDTQYF
J: TRBJ2-3
V: TRBV7-2
size: NA
D: TRBD2

DNA: TGTGCCAGCATGAACAGGGCAGTTGGTACGCAGTATTTT
CDR3: CASMNRAVGTQYF
J: TRBJ2-3
V: TRBV3-1/TRBV3-2
size: once
D: NA

DNA: TGTGCCAGCAGACCACAGGGGATTGCCGGGGAGCTGTTTTTT
CDR3: CASRPQGIAGELFF
J: TRBJ2-2
V: TRBV27
size: few
D: TRBD1

DNA: TGTGCCACCAGTGATTCGACAGTTATCGAGCAGTACTTC
CDR3: CATSDSTVIEQYF
J: TRBJ2-7
V: TRBV24-1
size: NA
D: NA

DNA: TGTGCCAGCAGTTTAGACTTGACTTATGGCTACACCTTC
CDR3: CASSLDLTYGYTF
J: TRBJ1-2
V: TRBV12-3/TRBV12-4
size: NA
D: NA

DNA: TGTGCCAGCAGCTTAAGGACAGGAGATAGCAATCAGCCCCAGCATTTT
CDR3: CASSLRTGDSNQPQHF
J: TRBJ1-5
V: TRBV7-8
size: NA
D: TRBD1

DNA: TGCGCCAGCAGCCAAGCACCGGGACTAGCGGGTGTAACCGGGGAGCTGTTTTTT
CDR3: CASSQAPGLAGVTGELFF
J: TRBJ2-2
V: TRBV4-3
size: NA
D: TRBD2

DNA: TGCGCCAGCAGCCAAGGGAATAGACAGAACAAAAACATTCAGTACTTC
CDR3: CASSQGNRQNKNIQYF
J: TRBJ2-4
V: TRBV4-3
size: NA
D: NA

DNA: TGTGCCAGCAGTGAACTAGGCAGCCGGGTCGGGGAGCTGTTTTTT
CDR3: CASSELGSRVGELFF
J: TRBJ2-2
V: TRBV6-1
size: NA
D: NA